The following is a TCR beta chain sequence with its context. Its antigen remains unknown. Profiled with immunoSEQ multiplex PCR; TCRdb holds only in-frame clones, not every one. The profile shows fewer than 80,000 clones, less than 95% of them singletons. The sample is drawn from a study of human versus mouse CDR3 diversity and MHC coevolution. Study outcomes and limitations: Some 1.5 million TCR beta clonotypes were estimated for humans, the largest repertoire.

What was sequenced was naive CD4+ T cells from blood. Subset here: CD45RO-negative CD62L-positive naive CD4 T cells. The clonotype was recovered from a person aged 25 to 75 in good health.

The CDR3 DNA reads TGTGCCAGCTCAATTCGACAGGGGGAGACCCAGTACTTC. Encoded protein: CASSIRQGETQYF. The chain recombines TRBV18 with TRBJ2-5; TRBD1 agrees at 8 bases. J was trimmed by 5 bases and V by 5 bases; bases with no gene match: 4. This CDR3 contains 13 residues. Germline assignment: CDR1 KGHSH and CDR2 LQKENI. Complete variable domain (other parts from reference TRBV18 and TRBJ2-5): NAGVMQNPRHLVRRRGQEARLRCSPMKGHSHVYWYRQLPEEGLKFMVYLQKENIIDESGMPKERFSAEFPKEGPSILRIQQVVRGDSAAYFCASSIRQGETQYFGPGTRLLVL.